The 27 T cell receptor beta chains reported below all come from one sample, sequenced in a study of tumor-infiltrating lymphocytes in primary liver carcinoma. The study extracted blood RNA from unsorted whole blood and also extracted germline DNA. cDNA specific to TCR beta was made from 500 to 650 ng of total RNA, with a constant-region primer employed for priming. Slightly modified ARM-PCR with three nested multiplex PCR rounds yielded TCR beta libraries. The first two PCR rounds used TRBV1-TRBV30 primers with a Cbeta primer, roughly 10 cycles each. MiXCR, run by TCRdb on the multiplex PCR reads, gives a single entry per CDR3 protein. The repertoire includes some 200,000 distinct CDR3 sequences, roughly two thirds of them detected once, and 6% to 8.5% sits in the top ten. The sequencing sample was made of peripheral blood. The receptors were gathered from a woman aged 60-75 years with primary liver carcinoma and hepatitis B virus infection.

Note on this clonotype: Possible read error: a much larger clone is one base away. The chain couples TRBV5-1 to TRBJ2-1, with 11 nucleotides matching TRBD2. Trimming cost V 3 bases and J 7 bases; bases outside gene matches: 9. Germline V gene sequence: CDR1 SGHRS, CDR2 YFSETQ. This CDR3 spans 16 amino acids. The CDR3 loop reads CASSSGGTSGGNEQFF. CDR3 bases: TGCGCCAGCAGCTCGGGCGGTACTAGCGGGGGTAATGAGCAGTTCTTC.

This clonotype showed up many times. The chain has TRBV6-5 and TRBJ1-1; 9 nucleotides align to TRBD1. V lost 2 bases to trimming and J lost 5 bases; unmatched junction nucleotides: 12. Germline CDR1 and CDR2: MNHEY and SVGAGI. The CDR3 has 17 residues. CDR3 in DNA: TGTGCCAGCAGTTACCAGACAGGGGGTGGTTTTGGGACTGAAGCTTTCTTT. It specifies CASSYQTGGGFGTEAFF.

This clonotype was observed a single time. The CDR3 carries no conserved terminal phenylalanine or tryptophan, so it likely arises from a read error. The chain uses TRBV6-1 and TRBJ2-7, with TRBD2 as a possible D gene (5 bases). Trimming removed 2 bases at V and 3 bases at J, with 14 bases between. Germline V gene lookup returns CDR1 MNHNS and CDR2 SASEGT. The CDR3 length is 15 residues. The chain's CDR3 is CASSETEGSGYEQYL. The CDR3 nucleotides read TGTGCCAGCAGTGAAACAGAGGGTTCGGGCTACGAGCAGTACTTA.

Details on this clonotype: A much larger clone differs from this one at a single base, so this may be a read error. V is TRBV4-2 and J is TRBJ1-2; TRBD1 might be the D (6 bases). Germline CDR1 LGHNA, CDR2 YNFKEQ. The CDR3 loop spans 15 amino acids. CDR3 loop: CVSSQDIVGGHGYTF. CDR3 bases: TGTGTCAGCAGCCAAGATATCGTGGGGGGCCATGGCTACACCTTC.

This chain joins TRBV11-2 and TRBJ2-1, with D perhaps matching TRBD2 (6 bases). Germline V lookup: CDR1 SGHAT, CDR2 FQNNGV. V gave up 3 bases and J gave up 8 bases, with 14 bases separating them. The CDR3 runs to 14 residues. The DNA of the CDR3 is TGTGCCAGCAGCTTGGGTGGGGGGTTAGATGAGCAGTTCTTC. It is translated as CASSLGGGLDEQFF.

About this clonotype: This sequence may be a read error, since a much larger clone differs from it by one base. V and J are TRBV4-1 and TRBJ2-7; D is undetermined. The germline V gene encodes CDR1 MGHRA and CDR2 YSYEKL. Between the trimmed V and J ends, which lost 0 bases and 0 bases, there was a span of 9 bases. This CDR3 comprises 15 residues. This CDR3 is CASSQDRNISYEQYF. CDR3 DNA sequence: TGCGCCAGCAGCCAAGATCGAAATATCTCCTACGAGCAGTACTTC.

The CDR3 region is CATSDFSGASSYNEQFF. Here the CDR3 DNA reads TGTGCCACCAGTGATTTCTCAGGGGCTAGCTCCTACAATGAGCAGTTCTTC. V usage is TRBV24-1 and J usage is TRBJ2-1, with TRBD1 as a possible D gene (6 bases). Germline V gene data show CDR1 as KGHDR and CDR2 as SFDVKD. This CDR3 is built from 17 residues. Trimming removed 1 base at V and 0 bases at J, with 12 bases between.

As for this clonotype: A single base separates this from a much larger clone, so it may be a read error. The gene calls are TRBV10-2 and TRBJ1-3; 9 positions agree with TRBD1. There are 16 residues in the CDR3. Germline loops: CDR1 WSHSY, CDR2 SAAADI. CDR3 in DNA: TGCGCCAGCAGCCCTGACAGGGGGGGATCTGGAAACATCATATATTTT. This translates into CASSPDRGGSGNIIYF.

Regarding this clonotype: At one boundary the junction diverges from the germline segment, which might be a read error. Written as DNA, the CDR3 is TGTGTCAGCAGCCAATTAGGGCCAGCGGCAGCCAGCACAGATACGCAGTATTTT. Translated: CVSSQLGPAAASTDTQYF. The V call is TRBV4-2, the J call TRBJ2-3, with D possibly being TRBD2 (5 bases). Germline values: CDR1 LGHNA, CDR2 YNFKEQ. The CDR3 consists of 18 residues.

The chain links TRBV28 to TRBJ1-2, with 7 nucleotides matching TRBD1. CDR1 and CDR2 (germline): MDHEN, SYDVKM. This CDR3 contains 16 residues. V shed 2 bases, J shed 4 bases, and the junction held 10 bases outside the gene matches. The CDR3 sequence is CASSLVTRQGSYGYTF. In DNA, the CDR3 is TGTGCCAGCAGTTTAGTTACCCGACAGGGAAGCTATGGCTACACCTTC.

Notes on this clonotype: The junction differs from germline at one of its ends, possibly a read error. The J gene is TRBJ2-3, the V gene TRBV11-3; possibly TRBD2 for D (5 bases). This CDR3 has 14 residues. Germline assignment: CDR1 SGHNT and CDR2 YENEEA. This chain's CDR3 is CVSSLAIPTDTQYF. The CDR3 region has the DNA TGTGTCAGCAGCTTAGCGATTCCCACAGATACGCAGTATTTT.

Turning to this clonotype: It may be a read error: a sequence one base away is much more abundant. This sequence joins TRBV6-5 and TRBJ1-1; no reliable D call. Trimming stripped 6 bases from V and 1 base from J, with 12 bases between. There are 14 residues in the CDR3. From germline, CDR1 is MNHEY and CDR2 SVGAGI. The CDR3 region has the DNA TGTGCCAGCAGAAACAACATGGGGAACACTGAAGCTTTCTTT. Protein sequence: CASRNNMGNTEAFF.

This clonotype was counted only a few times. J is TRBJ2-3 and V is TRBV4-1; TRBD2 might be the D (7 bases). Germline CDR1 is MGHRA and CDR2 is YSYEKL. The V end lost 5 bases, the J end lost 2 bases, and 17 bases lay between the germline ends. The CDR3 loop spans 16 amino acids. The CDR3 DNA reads TGCGCCAGCAGCGGCATGGGGGGGCCCCCCACAGATACGCAGTATTTT. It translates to CASSGMGGPPTDTQYF.

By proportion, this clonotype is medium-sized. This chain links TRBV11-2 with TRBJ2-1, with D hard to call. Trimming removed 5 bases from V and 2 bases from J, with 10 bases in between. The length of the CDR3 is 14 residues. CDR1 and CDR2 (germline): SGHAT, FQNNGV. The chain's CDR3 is CASSPRTAYNEQFF. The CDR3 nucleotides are TGTGCCAGCAGCCCTCGGACGGCCTACAATGAGCAGTTCTTC.

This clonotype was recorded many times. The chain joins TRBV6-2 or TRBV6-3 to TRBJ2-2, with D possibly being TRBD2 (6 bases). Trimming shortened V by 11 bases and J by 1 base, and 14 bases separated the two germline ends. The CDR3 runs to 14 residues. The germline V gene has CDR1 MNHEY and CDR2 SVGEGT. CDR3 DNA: TGTGCCGGTGGCGGGGTACTGAACACCGGGGAGCTGTTTTTT. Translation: CAGGGVLNTGELFF.

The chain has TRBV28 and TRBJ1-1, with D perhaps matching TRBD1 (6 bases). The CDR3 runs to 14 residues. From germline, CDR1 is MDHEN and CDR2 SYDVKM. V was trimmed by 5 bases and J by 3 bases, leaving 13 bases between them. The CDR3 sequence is CASSPSRGYTEAFF. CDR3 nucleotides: TGTGCCAGCAGTCCGTCCAGGGGTTACACTGAAGCTTTCTTT.

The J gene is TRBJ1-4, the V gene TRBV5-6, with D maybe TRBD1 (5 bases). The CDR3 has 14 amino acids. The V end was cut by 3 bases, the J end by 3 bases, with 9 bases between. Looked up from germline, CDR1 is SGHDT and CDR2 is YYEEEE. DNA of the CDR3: TGTGCCAGCAGCTATGGGACTTCTAATGAAAAACTGTTTTTT. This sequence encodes CASSYGTSNEKLFF.

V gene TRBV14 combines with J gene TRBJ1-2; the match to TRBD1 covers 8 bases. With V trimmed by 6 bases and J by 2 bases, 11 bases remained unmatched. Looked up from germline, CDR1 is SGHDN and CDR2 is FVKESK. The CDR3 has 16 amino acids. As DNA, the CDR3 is TGTGCCAGCAGTCCATGCGACCAGGGGGCCAACTATGGCTACACCTTC. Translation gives CASSPCDQGANYGYTF.

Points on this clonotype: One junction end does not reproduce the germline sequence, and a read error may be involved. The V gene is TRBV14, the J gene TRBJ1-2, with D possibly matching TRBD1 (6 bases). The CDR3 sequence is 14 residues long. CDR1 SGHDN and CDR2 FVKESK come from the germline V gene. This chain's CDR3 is CVSNTDRTNYGYTF. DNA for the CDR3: TGTGTCAGCAACACCGACAGGACTAACTATGGCTACACCTTC.

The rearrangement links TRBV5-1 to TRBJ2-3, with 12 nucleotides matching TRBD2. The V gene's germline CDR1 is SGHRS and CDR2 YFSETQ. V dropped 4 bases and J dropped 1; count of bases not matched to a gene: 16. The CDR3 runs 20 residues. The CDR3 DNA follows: TGCGCCAGCAGCGACCGACTAGCGGGAGTTGGTGTTTGGGGCACAGATACGCAGTATTTT. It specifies CASSDRLAGVGVWGTDTQYF.

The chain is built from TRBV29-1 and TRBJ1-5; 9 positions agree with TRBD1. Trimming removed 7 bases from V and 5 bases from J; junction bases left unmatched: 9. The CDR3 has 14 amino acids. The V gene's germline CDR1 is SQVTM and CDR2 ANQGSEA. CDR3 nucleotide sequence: TGCAGCGCCCACACAGGGGGCGCCGATCAGCCCCAGCATTTT. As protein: CSAHTGGADQPQHF.

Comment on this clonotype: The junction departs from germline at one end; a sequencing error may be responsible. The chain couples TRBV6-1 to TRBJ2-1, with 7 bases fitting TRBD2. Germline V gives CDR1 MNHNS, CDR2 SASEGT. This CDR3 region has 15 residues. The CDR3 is CASSEDGGGYNEQLF. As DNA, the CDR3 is TGTGCCAGCAGTGAAGATGGGGGGGGGTACAATGAGCAGCTCTTC.

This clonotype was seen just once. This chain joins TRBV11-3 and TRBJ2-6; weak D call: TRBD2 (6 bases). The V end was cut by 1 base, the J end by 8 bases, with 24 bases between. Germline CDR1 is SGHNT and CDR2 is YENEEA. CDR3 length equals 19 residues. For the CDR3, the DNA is TGTGCCAGCAGCTTAGCATCGGTTGGAGGGCGCTCTGTGTCCAACGTCCTGACTTTC. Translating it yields CASSLASVGGRSVSNVLTF.

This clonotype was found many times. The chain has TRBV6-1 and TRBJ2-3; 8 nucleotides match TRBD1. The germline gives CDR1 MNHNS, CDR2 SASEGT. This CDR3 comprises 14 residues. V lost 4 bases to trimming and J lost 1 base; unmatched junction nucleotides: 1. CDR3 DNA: TGTGCCAGCAGTGTGACAGGGGGCACAGATACGCAGTATTTT. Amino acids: CASSVTGGTDTQYF.

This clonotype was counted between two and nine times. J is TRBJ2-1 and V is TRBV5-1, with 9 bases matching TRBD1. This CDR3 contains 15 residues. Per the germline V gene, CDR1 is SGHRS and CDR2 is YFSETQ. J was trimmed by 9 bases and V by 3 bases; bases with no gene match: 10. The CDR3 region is CASSWTDRGGVEQFF. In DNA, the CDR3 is TGCGCCAGCAGCTGGACGGACAGGGGTGGTGTTGAGCAGTTCTTC.

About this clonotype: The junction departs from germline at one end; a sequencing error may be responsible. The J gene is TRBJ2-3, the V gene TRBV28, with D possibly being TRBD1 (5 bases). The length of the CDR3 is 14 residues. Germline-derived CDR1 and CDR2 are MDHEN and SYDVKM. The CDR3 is CASSIPNRPDMQFF. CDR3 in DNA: TGTGCCAGCAGCATCCCCAACAGGCCGGATATGCAGTTTTTT.

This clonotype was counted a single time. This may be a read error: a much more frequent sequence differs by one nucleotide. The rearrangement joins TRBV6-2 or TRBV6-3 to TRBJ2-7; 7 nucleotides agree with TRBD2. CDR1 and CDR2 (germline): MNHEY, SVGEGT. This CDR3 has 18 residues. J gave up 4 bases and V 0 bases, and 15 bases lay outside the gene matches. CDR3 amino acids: CASSYSILSGKVTYEQYF. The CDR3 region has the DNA TGTGCCAGCAGTTACTCAATTTTGAGCGGGAAAGTCACGTACGAGCAGTACTTC.